The 30 T cell receptor beta chains below come from one sample, sequenced in a study of beta chain features in type 1 diabetes. The entirety of the isolated RNA underwent reverse transcription, so expressed TCRB transcripts were sequenced. Libraries were prepared by immunoSEQ multiplex PCR; TCRdb keeps only in-frame clonotypes and omits some of them. The data contain hundreds of thousands of clones, 15% to 20% of them singletons. Sequencing was carried out using naive CD4+ T cells from blood. Receptor source: a woman under 30 in good health.

The DNA for the CDR3 is TGTGCCAGCAGTCAATCCGGGGAGCAGTTCTTC. Translating gives CASSQSGEQFF. V and J are TRBV6-6 and TRBJ2-1; D is unclear. Per the germline V gene, CDR1 is MNHNY and CDR2 is SVGAGI (reference sequence). V shed 5 bases and J shed 10 bases, with 9 bases lying between them. This CDR3 region has 11 residues.

This clone was detected only a few times. The V call is TRBV7-9, the J call TRBJ2-7; D perhaps matches TRBD2 (5 bases). The CDR3 is 15 residues long. V dropped 3 bases and J dropped 3 bases, with 15 bases sitting between them. Germline V CDR1 and CDR2: SEHNR, FQNEAQ (reference sequence). The chain's CDR3 is CASSFSSGGGYEQYF. CDR3 DNA: TGTGCCAGCAGCTTCTCGAGCGGTGGTGGCTACGAGCAGTACTTC.

This sequence joins TRBV4-2 and TRBJ2-7; D possibly matches TRBD1 or TRBD2 (6 bases each). Germline V gene data show CDR1 as LGHNA and CDR2 as YNFKEQ. V lost 3 bases and J lost 0, with 12 bases in between. The CDR3 sequence is 15 residues long. The CDR3 DNA follows: TGTGCCAGCAGCCACGGGGGCGCTAGCTCCTACGAGCAGTACTTC. Translation gives CASSHGGASSYEQYF.

This clone has a handful of counts. The V and J genes are TRBV5-1 and TRBJ2-7; TRBD1 matches 7 bases. J gave up 4 bases and V 4 bases, and 8 bases lay outside the gene matches. This CDR3 comprises 14 residues. The germline CDR1 and CDR2 sequences are SGHRS and YFSETQ. CDR3 amino acids: CASSLPDRDYEQYF. As DNA, the CDR3 is TGCGCCAGCAGCCTTCCAGACAGGGATTACGAGCAGTACTTC.

This clone showed up just a few times. The V gene is TRBV2, the J gene TRBJ1-2; possibly TRBD1 for D (5 bases). Germline assignment: CDR1 SNHLY and CDR2 FYNNEI. The CDR3 consists of 14 residues. Trimming shortened V by 1 base and J by 2 bases, and 8 bases separated the two germline ends. In DNA, the CDR3 is TGTGCCAGCAGTGAAGAGCACAGGAACTATGGCTACACCTTC. Translated: CASSEEHRNYGYTF.

This clone was found a few times. V usage is TRBV9 and J usage is TRBJ2-1, with 11 bases fitting TRBD2. V was clipped by 5 bases and J by 0 bases; unmatched bases: 19. The germline gives CDR1 SGDLS, CDR2 YYNGEE. This CDR3 region has 21 residues. CDR3 sequence (DNA): TGTGCCAGCAGACCCCCGGCCGGGACTAGCGGCCCCCTAGGCTCCTACAATGAGCAGTTCTTC. Translated: CASRPPAGTSGPLGSYNEQFF.

About this clone itself: Because the CDR3's place on the DNA is in doubt, the DNA is left out and the CDR3 is given as listed by TCRdb. The J gene is TRBJ2-1, the V gene TRBV7-2; the table gives TRBD2 as D, unverified against the DNA. The CDR3 spans 13 amino acids, including both terminal residues. CDR1 is SGHTA and CDR2 is FQGNSA in the germline V gene. The CDR3 is CASSLGTGSEQFF.

The CDR3 coding sequence is TGTGCCAGTAGTATCGTACGACAGGGGAATCAGCCCCAGCATTTT. This encodes CASSIVRQGNQPQHF. V is TRBV19 and J is TRBJ1-5; 8 bases agree with TRBD1. Unmatched junction bases numbered 5, after V lost 3 bases and J lost 4 bases. The CDR3 is 15 residues long. Germline CDR1 is LNHDA and CDR2 is SQIVND (reference sequence).

The rearrangement links TRBV19 to TRBJ2-7; 7 bases are a match to TRBD2. After removal of 8 bases from V and 9 bases from J, the junction contained 10 bases not matched to a gene. In germline, CDR1 is LNHDA, CDR2 SQIVND (reference sequence). The CDR3 totals 12 residues. The CDR3 region has the DNA TGTGCCAGTGGGACTACCGCGTCGGGGCAGTACTTC. Translated: CASGTTASGQYF.

The rearrangement links TRBV29-1 to TRBJ1-2; D gene ambiguous. The length of the CDR3 is 14 residues. Trimming stripped 1 base from V and 5 bases from J, with 14 bases between. Germline lookup yields CDR1 SQVTM and CDR2 ANQGSEA. The CDR3 loop is CSVEVPLKTYGYTF. The CDR3 DNA follows: TGCAGCGTTGAAGTGCCATTGAAGACATATGGCTACACCTTC. The whole variable domain, remainder taken from reference TRBV29-1 and TRBJ1-2, is SAVISQKPSRDICQRGTSLTIQCQVDSQVTMMFWYRQQPGQSLTLIATANQGSEATYESGFVIDKFPISRPNLTFSTLTVSNMSPEDSSIYLCSVEVPLKTYGYTFGSGTRLTVV.

This clone was counted a few times. J is TRBJ1-1 and V is TRBV28, with D unresolved. The germline CDR1 and CDR2 sequences are MDHEN and SYDVKM. The CDR3 is 11 residues long. V lost 6 bases and J 9 bases, leaving 11 bases between the germline ends. In DNA form, the CDR3 reads TGTGCCAGCAGCCTGGTTTCCCAAGCTTTCTTT. It encodes CASSLVSQAFF.

This clone was recorded a few times. This chain uses TRBV5-6 with TRBJ1-2; no definite D call. Germline assignment: CDR1 SGHDT and CDR2 YYEEEE. With 0 bases removed from V and 3 bases from J, the gap between germline ends came to 15 bases. CDR3 size: 16 residues. The CDR3 loop is CASSLAGQEKDYGYTF. CDR3 nucleotide sequence: TGTGCCAGCAGCTTGGCTGGGCAGGAGAAGGACTATGGCTACACCTTC.

In this sample, this clone turned up a few times. The rearrangement uses TRBV5-1 and TRBJ2-2, with D unresolved. The ends were cut back, 0 bases at V and 6 bases at J, with 6 bases in the middle. In germline, CDR1 is SGHRS, CDR2 YFSETQ. The length of the CDR3 is 13 residues. The CDR3 coding sequence is TGCGCCAGCAGCTTGGTAGTTGCCGGGGAGCTGTTTTTT. This codes for CASSLVVAGELFF. The whole variable domain, filled in from reference TRBV5-1 and TRBJ2-2, reads KAGVTQTPRYLIKTRGQQVTLSCSPISGHRSVSWYQQTPGQGLQFLFEYFSETQRNKGNFPGRFSGRQFSNSRSEMNVSTLELGDSALYLCASSLVVAGELFFGEGSRLTVL.

This clone was counted a few times. V usage is TRBV10-3 and J usage is TRBJ1-1, with 7 nucleotides matching TRBD1. In germline, CDR1 is ENHRY, CDR2 SYGVKD. With V trimmed by 4 bases and J by 0 bases, 8 bases remained unmatched. The CDR3 has 16 amino acids. The CDR3 bases are TGTGCCATCAGTGGGAGACAGGGATCAGTGAACACTGAAGCTTTCTTT. Its protein is CAISGRQGSVNTEAFF.

The V call is TRBV11-1, the J call TRBJ2-1, with D perhaps given as TRBD1 or TRBD2 (5 bases each). Trimming left V 5 bases short and J 1 base short, with 12 bases between. This CDR3 contains 15 residues. Germline V gene data show CDR1 as SGHAT and CDR2 as FQDESV (reference sequence). The CDR3: CASSPRDESYNEQFF. The CDR3 DNA reads as TGTGCCAGCAGCCCCCGGGACGAGTCCTACAATGAGCAGTTCTTC.

V and J are TRBV9 and TRBJ2-1; no reliable D call. The CDR3 consists of 12 residues. V shed 0 bases and J shed 7 bases, with 5 bases lying between them. Per the germline V gene, CDR1 is SGDLS and CDR2 is YYNGEE. The CDR3 loop is CASSVVPNEQFF. The CDR3 nucleotides read TGTGCCAGCAGCGTAGTCCCAAATGAGCAGTTCTTC.

This clone showed up just a few times. This chain joins TRBV6-6 and TRBJ2-7, with D unresolved. CDR3 length: 11 residues. The ends were cut back, 6 bases at V and 6 bases at J, with 9 bases in the middle. Germline V lookup: CDR1 MNHNY, CDR2 SVGAGI (reference sequence). The DNA of the CDR3 is TGTGCCAGCAGGCGCGCGACCGAGCAGTACTTC. Its protein is CASRRATEQYF.

The V gene is TRBV5-1, the J gene TRBJ1-3; 7 positions match TRBD1. Trimming removed 0 bases from V and 5 bases from J; junction bases left unmatched: 5. The germline CDR1 and CDR2 sequences are SGHRS and YFSETQ. The CDR3 is 15 residues long. CDR3 bases: TGCGCCAGCAGCTTGGAGGGGGCTAGGAGAAACACCATATATTTT. Protein product: CASSLEGARRNTIYF.

Only a few counts were recorded for this clone. V is TRBV4-3 and J is TRBJ1-4; the D gene is possibly TRBD1 (5 bases). The CDR3 runs 13 residues. Trimming removed 0 bases from V and 11 bases from J, with 10 bases in between. CDR1 and CDR2 from the germline V gene are LGHNA and YSLEER. CDR3 protein: CASSQDFGTKLFF. DNA of the CDR3: TGCGCCAGCAGCCAAGACTTCGGGACCAAACTGTTTTTT.

This clone came up a few times. This chain joins TRBV10-2 and TRBJ2-7; D might be TRBD1 (6 bases). The CDR3 runs to 14 residues. CDR1 WSHSY and CDR2 SAAADI come from the germline V gene. With 2 bases removed from V and 3 bases from J, the gap between germline ends came to 11 bases. CDR3 protein: CASSEDRLIYEQYF. The CDR3 coding sequence is TGCGCCAGCAGTGAGGACAGGCTGATCTACGAGCAGTACTTC.

The chain joins TRBV11-2 to TRBJ2-5, with 11 bases matching TRBD2. This CDR3 is built from 15 residues. The V segment lost 5 bases and the J segment 5 bases; nucleotides outside the gene matches: 7. Germline V gene data show CDR1 as SGHAT and CDR2 as FQNNGV. CDR3 DNA sequence: TGTGCCAGCAGCCCCGGTAGCGGGAGGGCGGAGACCCAGTACTTC. This gives the protein CASSPGSGRAETQYF.

The chain employs TRBV7-9 and TRBJ2-2, with 11 nucleotides matching TRBD2. The trim removed 6 bases at V and 5 bases at J, leaving 5 bases unmatched. The CDR3 runs 15 residues. In germline, CDR1 is SEHNR, CDR2 FQNEAQ (reference sequence). The CDR3 DNA follows: TGTGCCAGCAGACCTAGCGGGAGGTGGACCGGGGAGCTGTTTTTT. It codes for CASRPSGRWTGELFF.

The chain employs TRBV6-5 and TRBJ2-7; D unresolved. V was pared by 6 bases and J by 3 bases, with 6 bases between. The CDR3 sequence is 11 residues long. Germline V gene sequence: CDR1 MNHEY, CDR2 SVGAGI. DNA for the CDR3: TGTGCCAGCAGGACCCACTACGAGCAGTACTTC. Translation: CASRTHYEQYF.

The rearrangement uses TRBV6-6 and TRBJ2-7; D not certain. The V end lost 6 bases, the J end lost 2 bases, and 5 bases lay between the germline ends. Per germline, CDR1 MNHNY and CDR2 SVGAGI (reference sequence). The CDR3 sequence is 11 residues long. CDR3 DNA sequence: TGTGCCAGCAGATGGACCTACGAGCAGTACTTC. Translated, it gives CASRWTYEQYF.

This clone was seen only a few times. The chain employs TRBV7-2 and TRBJ2-7; possible D gene TRBD2, 5 bases. CDR1 is SGHTA and CDR2 is FQGNSA in the germline V gene. Deletions cut 0 bases from V and 6 bases from J, with 15 bases between. The CDR3 sequence is 15 residues long. The CDR3 here is CASSLARLAGGEQYF. Written as DNA, the CDR3 is TGTGCCAGCAGCTTAGCGCGCCTAGCCGGCGGCGAGCAGTACTTC.

This clone was seen only a few times. V and J are TRBV19 and TRBJ2-1; 9 bases match TRBD2. Trimming cost V 3 bases and J 3 bases; bases outside gene matches: 6. CDR1 is LNHDA and CDR2 is SQIVND in the germline V gene (reference sequence). CDR3 length: 16 amino acids. The CDR3 reads CASSMGLASHYNEQFF. The CDR3 DNA reads as TGTGCCAGTAGTATGGGACTAGCATCCCACTACAATGAGCAGTTCTTC.

The chain couples TRBV7-9 to TRBJ2-3, with 9 bases identical to TRBD2. Germline V lookup: CDR1 SEHNR, CDR2 FQNEAQ (reference sequence). V shed 4 bases and J 4 bases; nucleotides not matched to a gene: 15. CDR3 size: 18 residues. Written as DNA, the CDR3 is TGTGCCAGCAGCTCCCCGCCGTGGGCTAGCGGGGTTGCAGATACGCAGTATTTT. It yields the protein CASSSPPWASGVADTQYF.

The chain links TRBV28 to TRBJ2-7; 7 nucleotides match TRBD1. The CDR3 totals 14 residues. Trimming at V came to 7 bases and at J to 2 bases, leaving 8 bases not matched to a gene. Germline V gene sequence: CDR1 MDHEN, CDR2 SYDVKM. The DNA for the CDR3 is TGTGCCAGCACTGAAGGGGGCTCCCCCTACGAGCAGTACTTC. This encodes CASTEGGSPYEQYF.

This clone has more than one count but fewer than ten. This chain joins TRBV18 and TRBJ2-5; D is possibly TRBD2 (6 bases). Trimming shortened V by 3 bases and J by 5 bases, and 16 bases separated the two germline ends. The germline V gene has CDR1 KGHSH and CDR2 LQKENI. This CDR3 comprises 15 residues. The CDR3 reads CASSPAGRWSETQYF. The CDR3, as DNA: TGTGCCAGCTCACCTGCGGGACGGTGGTCGGAGACCCAGTACTTC. Full variable domain (outside the CDR3, taken from reference TRBV18 and TRBJ2-5): NAGVMQNPRHLVRRRGQEARLRCSPMKGHSHVYWYRQLPEEGLKFMVYLQKENIIDESGMPKERFSAEFPKEGPSILRIQQVVRGDSAAYFCASSPAGRWSETQYFGPGTRLLVL.

This clone was seen more than once but under ten times. The rearrangement uses TRBV18 and TRBJ2-7; 9 positions agree with TRBD1. Germline CDR1 KGHSH, CDR2 LQKENI. The CDR3 has 13 amino acids. The trim removed 2 bases at V and 6 bases at J, leaving 2 bases unmatched. This chain's CDR3 is CASSPGTGSEQYF. CDR3 sequence (DNA): TGTGCCAGCTCACCAGGGACAGGGAGCGAGCAGTACTTC.